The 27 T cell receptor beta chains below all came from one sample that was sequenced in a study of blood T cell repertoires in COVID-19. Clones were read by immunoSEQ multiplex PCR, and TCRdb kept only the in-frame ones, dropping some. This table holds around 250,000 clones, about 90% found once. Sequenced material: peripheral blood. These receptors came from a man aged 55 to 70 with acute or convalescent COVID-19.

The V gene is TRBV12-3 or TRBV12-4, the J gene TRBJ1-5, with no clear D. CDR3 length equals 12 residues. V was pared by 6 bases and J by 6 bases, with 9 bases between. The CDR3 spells CASSAVGQPQHF. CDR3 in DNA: TGTGCCAGCAGCGCGGTGGGTCAGCCCCAGCATTTT.

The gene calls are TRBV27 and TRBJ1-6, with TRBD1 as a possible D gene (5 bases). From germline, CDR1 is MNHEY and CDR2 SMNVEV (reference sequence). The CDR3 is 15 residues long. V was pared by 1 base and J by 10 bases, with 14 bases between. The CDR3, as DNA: TGTGCCAGCAGTTTATTAGGGGTATCTGGATCACCCCTCCACTTT. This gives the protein CASSLLGVSGSPLHF.

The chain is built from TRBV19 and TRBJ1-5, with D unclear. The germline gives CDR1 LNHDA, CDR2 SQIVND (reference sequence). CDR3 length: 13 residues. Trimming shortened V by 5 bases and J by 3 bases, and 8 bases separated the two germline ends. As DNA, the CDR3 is TGTGCCAGTAGTCAGTCCTTCAATCAGCCCCAGCATTTT. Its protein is CASSQSFNQPQHF.

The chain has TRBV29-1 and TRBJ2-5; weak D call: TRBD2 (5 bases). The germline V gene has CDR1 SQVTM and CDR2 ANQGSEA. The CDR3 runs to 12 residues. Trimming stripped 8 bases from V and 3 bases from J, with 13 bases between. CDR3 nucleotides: TGCAGCACCCGGGAAGCGGAAGAGACCCAGTACTTC. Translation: CSTREAEETQYF.

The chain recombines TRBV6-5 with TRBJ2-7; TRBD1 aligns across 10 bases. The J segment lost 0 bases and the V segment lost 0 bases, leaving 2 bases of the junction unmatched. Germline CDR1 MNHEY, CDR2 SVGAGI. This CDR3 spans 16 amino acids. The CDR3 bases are TGTGCCAGCAGTTACTCGACAGGGGGCTTCTCCTACGAGCAGTACTTC. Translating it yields CASSYSTGGFSYEQYF.

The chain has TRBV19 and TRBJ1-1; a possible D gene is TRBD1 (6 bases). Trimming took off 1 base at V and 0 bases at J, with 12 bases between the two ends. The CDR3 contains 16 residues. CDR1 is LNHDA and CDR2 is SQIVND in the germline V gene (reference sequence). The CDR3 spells CASSIVDSGLNTEAFF. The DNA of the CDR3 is TGTGCCAGTAGTATAGTGGACAGCGGTCTGAACACTGAAGCTTTCTTT. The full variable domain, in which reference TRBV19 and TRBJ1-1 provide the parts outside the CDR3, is DGGITQSPKYLFRKEGQNVTLSCEQNLNHDAMYWYRQDPGQGLRLIYYSQIVNDFQKGDIAEGYSVSREKKESFPLTVTSAQKNPTAFYLCASSIVDSGLNTEAFFGQGTRLTVV.

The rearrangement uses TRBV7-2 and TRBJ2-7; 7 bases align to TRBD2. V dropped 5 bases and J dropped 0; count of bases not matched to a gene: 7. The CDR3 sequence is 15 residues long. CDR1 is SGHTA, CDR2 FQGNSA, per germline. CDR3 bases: TGTGCCAGCAGCCCGTTGGGGGGGGGCTCCTACGAGCAGTACTTC. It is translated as CASSPLGGGSYEQYF.

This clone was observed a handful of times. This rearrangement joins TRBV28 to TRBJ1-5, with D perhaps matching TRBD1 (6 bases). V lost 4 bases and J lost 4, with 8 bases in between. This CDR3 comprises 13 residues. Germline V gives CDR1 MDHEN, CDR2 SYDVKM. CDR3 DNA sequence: TGTGCCAGCAGTTCAGGGGTAAATCAGCCCCAGCATTTT. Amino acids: CASSSGVNQPQHF.

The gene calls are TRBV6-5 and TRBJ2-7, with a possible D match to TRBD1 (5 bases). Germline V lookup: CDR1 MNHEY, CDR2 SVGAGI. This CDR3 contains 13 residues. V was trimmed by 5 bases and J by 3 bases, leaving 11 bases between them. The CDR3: CASSRGQFYEQYF. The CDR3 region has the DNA TGTGCCAGCAGTCGAGGACAATTCTACGAGCAGTACTTC.

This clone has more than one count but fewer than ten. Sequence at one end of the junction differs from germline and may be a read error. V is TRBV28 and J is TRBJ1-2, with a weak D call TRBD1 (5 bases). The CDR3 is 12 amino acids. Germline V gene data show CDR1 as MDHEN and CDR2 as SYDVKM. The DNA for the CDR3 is TGTGCCAGCAGTTTCCCTCAGGGTACTCTCCTCTTC. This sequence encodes CASSFPQGTLLF.

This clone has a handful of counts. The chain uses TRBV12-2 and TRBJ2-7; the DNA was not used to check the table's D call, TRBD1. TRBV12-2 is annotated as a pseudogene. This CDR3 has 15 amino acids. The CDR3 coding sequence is TGTGCAAGTCGCTCACGAGACAGAAGTCGGTCTAAAGAGTACTTC. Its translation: CASRSRDRSRSKEYF.

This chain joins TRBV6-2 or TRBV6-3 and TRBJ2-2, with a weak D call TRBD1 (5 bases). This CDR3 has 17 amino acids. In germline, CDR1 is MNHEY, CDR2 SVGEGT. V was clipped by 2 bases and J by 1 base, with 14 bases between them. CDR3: CASSYPPHRRNTGELFF. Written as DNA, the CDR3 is TGTGCCAGCAGTTACCCCCCCCACAGGAGGAACACCGGGGAGCTGTTTTTT.

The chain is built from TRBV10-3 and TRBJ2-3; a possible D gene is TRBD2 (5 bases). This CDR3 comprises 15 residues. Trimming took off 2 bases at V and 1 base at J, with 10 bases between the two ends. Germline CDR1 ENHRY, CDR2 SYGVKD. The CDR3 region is CAISERGIGTDTQYF. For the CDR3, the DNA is TGTGCCATCAGTGAGAGAGGGATAGGCACAGATACGCAGTATTTT.

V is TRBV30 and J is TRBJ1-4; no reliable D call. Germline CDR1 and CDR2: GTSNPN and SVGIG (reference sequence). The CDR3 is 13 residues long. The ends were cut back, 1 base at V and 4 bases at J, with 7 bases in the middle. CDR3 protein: CAWSGGFNEKLFF. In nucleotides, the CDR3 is TGTGCCTGGAGTGGAGGTTTTAATGAAAAACTGTTTTTT.

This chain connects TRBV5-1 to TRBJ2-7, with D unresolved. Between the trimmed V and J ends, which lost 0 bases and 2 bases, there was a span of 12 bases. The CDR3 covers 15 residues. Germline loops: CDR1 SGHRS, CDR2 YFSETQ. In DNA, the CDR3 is TGCGCCAGCAGCTTGGGGGTAGGTGCGGCCTACGAGCAGTACTTC. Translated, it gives CASSLGVGAAYEQYF.

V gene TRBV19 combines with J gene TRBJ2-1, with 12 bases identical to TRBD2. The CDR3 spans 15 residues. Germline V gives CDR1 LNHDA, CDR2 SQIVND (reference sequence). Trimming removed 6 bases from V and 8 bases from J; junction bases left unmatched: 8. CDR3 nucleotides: TGTGCCAGTAGCCCTAGCGGGAGGGCCGTGGATGAGCAGTTCTTC. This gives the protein CASSPSGRAVDEQFF.

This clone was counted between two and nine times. CDR3 in DNA: TGTGCCAGCACCCCGGCCTACGAGCAGTACTTC. Translated: CASTPAYEQYF. This chain connects TRBV5-8 to TRBJ2-7; D uncertain. Germline V lookup: CDR1 SGHTS, CDR2 YDEGEE. The CDR3 loop spans 11 amino acids. V was shortened by 6 bases and J by 2 bases, with 6 bases between the two germline ends.

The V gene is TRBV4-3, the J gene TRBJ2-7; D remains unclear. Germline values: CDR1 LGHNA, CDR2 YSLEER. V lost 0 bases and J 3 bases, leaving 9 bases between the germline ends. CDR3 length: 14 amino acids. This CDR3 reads CASSQDRNLYEQYF. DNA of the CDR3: TGCGCCAGCAGCCAAGACAGAAACCTCTACGAGCAGTACTTC.

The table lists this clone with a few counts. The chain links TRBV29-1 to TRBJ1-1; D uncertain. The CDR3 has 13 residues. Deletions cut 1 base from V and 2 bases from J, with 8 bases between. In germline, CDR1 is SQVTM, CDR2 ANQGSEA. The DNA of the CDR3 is TGCAGCGTTGAAGCCCAGCGTAACACTGAAGCTTTCTTT. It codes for CSVEAQRNTEAFF.

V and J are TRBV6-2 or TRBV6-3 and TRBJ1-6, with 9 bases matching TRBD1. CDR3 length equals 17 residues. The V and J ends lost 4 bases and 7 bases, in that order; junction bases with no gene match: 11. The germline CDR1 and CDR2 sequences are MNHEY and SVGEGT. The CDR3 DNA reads TGTGCCAGCAGTTCGAATTCACCGGGACAGGGAAATTCACCCCTCCACTTT. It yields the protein CASSSNSPGQGNSPLHF.

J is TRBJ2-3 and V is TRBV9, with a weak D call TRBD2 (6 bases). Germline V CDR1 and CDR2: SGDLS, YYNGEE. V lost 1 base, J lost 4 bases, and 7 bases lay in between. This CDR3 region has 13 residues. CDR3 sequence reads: CASSVPGADTQYF. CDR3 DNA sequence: TGTGCCAGCAGCGTACCGGGGGCAGATACGCAGTATTTT.

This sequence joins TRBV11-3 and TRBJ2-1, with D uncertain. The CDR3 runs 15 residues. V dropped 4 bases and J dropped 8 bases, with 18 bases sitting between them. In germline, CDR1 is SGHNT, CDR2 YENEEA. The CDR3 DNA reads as TGTGCCAGCAGCTCTAGGAACGCCCAAGAGGATGAGCAGTTCTTC. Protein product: CASSSRNAQEDEQFF.

The CDR3 loop is CASSPNFYEQYF. Written as DNA, the CDR3 is TGTGCCAGCTCACCTAATTTCTACGAGCAGTACTTC. The genes are TRBV18 and TRBJ2-7, with D hard to call. Germline V gives CDR1 KGHSH, CDR2 LQKENI. V lost 3 bases, J lost 3 bases, and 6 bases lay in between. CDR3 length: 12 residues. The variable domain in full, with the rest retrieved from reference TRBV18 and TRBJ2-7, is NAGVMQNPRHLVRRRGQEARLRCSPMKGHSHVYWYRQLPEEGLKFMVYLQKENIIDESGMPKERFSAEFPKEGPSILRIQQVVRGDSAAYFCASSPNFYEQYFGPGTRLTVT.

The CDR3 loop is CASSFRRGTEAFF. The CDR3 nucleotides are TGTGCCAGCAGCTTCCGGCGGGGCACTGAAGCTTTCTTT. This chain connects TRBV5-8 to TRBJ1-1; D is uncertain. Germline lookup yields CDR1 SGHTS and CDR2 YDEGEE. The CDR3 has 13 amino acids. The germline V and J ends were trimmed by 2 bases and 4 bases, with 9 bases remaining between them.

CDR3 sequence reads: CASSQTTGRSPLHF. The CDR3 nucleotides read TGTGCCAGCAGCCAGACGACAGGGCGATCACCCCTCCACTTT. The chain has TRBV7-3 and TRBJ1-6; 7 bases are a match to TRBD1. This CDR3 region has 14 residues. Germline assignment: CDR1 SGHTA and CDR2 FQGTGA. V gave up 5 bases and J gave up 10 bases; unmatched junction bases: 8.

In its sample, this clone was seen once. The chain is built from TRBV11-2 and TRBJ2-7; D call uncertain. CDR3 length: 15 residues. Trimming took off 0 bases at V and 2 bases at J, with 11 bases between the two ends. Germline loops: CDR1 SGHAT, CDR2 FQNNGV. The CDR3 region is CASSLERQTAYEQYF. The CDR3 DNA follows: TGTGCCAGCAGCTTAGAGCGACAAACAGCCTACGAGCAGTACTTC. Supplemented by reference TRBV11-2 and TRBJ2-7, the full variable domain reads EAGVAQSPRYKIIEKRQSVAFWCNPISGHATLYWYQQILGQGPKLLIQFQNNGVVDDSQLPKDRFSAERLKGVDSTLKIQPAKLEDSAVYLCASSLERQTAYEQYFGPGTRLTVT.

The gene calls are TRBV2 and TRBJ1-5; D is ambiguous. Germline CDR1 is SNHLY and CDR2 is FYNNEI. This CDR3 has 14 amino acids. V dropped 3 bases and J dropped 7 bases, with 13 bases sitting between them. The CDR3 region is CASSENREWQPQHF. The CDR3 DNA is TGTGCCAGCAGTGAGAACCGGGAGTGGCAGCCCCAGCATTTT.